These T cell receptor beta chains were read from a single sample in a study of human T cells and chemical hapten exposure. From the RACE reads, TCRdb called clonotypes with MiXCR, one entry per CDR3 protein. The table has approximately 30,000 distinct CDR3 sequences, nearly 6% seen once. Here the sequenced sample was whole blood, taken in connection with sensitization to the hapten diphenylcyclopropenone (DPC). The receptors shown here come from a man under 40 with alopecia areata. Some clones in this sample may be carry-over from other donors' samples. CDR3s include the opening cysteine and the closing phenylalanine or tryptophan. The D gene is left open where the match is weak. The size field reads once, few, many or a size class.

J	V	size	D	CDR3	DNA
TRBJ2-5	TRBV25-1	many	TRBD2	CASSEYLAGGETQYF	TGTGCCAGCAGTGAATACCTAGCGGGAGGGGAGACCCAGTACTTC
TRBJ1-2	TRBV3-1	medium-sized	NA	CASSQGGNYGYTF	TGTGCCAGCAGCCAAGGGGGCAACTATGGCTACACCTTC
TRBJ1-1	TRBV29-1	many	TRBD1	CSETDRANTEAFF	TGCAGCGAAACAGACAGGGCGAACACTGAAGCTTTCTTT
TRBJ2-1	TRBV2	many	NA	CASKEGEDEQFF	TGTGCCAGCAAGGAGGGAGAGGATGAGCAGTTCTTC
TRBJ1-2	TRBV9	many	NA	CASSAQEHGYTF	TGTGCCAGCAGCGCCCAGGAGCATGGCTACACCTTC
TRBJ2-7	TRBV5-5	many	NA	CASSLTGGPAYEQYF	TGTGCCAGCAGCTTGACCGGGGGGCCCGCCTACGAGCAGTACTTC
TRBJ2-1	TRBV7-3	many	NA	CASSPGSYHEQFF	TGTGCCAGCAGCCCCGGGTCGTACCATGAGCAGTTCTTC
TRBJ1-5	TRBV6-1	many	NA	CASSEKRAGSNQPQHF	TGTGCCAGCAGTGAAAAGAGGGCCGGGAGCAATCAGCCCCAGCATTTT
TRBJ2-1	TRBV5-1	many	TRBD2	CASSLGLAGTYNEQFF	TGCGCCAGCAGCTTGGGACTAGCGGGGACCTACAATGAGCAGTTCTTC
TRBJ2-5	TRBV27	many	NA	CASSLYDSTLETQYF	TGTGCCAGCAGTTTGTACGACTCCACTCTGGAGACCCAGTACTTC
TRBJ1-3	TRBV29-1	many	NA	CSVVRRNSGNTIYF	TGCAGCGTTGTAAGAAGAAACTCTGGAAACACCATATATTTT
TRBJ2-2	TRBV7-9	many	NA	CASKTSGTGGTGELFF	TGTGCCAGCAAGACCTCGGGGACGGGTGGCACCGGGGAGCTGTTTTTT
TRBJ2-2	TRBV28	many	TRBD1	CASSLRTGEATRELFF	TGTGCCAGCAGTCTTCGGACAGGGGAGGCTACTCGGGAGCTGTTTTTT
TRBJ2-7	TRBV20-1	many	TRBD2	CSASAAGEGNHEQYF	TGCAGTGCTAGTGCAGCGGGAGAAGGTAACCACGAGCAGTACTTC
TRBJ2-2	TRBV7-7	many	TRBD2	CASSYRLAGTTGELFF	TGTGCTAGCAGCTACCGACTAGCGGGTACCACCGGGGAGCTGTTTTTT
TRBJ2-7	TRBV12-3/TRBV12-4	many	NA	CASSFNRLYSYEQYF	TGTGCCAGCAGTTTCAACAGACTCTATTCCTACGAGCAGTACTTC
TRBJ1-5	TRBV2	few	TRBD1	CASNGQGRSNQPQHF	TGTGCCAGCAATGGACAGGGAAGAAGCAATCAGCCCCAGCATTTT
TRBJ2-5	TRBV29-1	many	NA	CSVWKPGYQETQYF	TGCAGCGTCTGGAAACCGGGCTACCAAGAGACCCAGTACTTC
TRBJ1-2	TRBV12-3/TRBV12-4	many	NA	CASSPRGTNYGYTF	TGTGCCAGCAGTCCCCGGGGAACTAACTATGGCTACACCTTC
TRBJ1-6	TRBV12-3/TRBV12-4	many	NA	CASSSTRQGSYNSPLHF	TGTGCCAGCAGTTCCACGCGGCAGGGCTCCTATAATTCACCCCTCCACTTT
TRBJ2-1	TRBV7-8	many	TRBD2	CASSFPSGGAREQFF	TGTGCCAGCAGCTTCCCTAGCGGGGGGGCTCGGGAGCAGTTCTTC
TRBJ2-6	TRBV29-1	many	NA	CSVSQGSGANVLTF	TGCAGCGTCTCTCAGGGGAGTGGGGCCAACGTCCTGACTTTC
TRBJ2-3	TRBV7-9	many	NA	CASSFGTLDTQYF	TGTGCCAGCAGCTTTGGGACGTTAGATACGCAGTATTTT
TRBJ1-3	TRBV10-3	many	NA	CAISTDGNTIYF	TGTGCCATCAGTACGGACGGAAACACCATATATTTT
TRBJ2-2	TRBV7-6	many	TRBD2	CASSLAARETLTGELFF	TGTGCCAGCAGCTTAGCGGCGCGGGAGACCCTCACCGGGGAGCTGTTTTTT
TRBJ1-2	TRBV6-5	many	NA	CASSRGTDRYGYTF	TGTGCCAGCAGTCGTGGGACGGATAGATACGGCTACACCTTC
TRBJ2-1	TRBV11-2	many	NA	CASSSHSPGPENEQFF	TGTGCCAGCAGCTCCCACTCCCCCGGTCCTGAAAATGAGCAGTTCTTC